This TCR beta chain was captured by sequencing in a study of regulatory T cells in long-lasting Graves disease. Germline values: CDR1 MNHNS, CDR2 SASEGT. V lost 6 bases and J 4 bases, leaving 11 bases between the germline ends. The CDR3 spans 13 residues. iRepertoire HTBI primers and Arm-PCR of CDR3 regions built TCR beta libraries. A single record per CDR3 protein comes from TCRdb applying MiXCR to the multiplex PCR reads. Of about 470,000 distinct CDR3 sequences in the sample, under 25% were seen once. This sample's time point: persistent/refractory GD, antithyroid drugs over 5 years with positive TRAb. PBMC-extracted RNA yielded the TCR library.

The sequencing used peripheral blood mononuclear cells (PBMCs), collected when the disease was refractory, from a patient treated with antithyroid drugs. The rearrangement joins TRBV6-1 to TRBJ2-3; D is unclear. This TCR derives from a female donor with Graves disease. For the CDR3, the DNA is TGTGCCAGCAGCTTAATGCTCGCAGATACGCAGTATTTT. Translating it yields CASSLMLADTQYF.